This TCR beta chain was captured in a study of lymphopenia after photon versus proton radiotherapy. Study-level points and caveats: Post-nadir diversity loss with photons came from oligoclonal expansion, particularly CD8+ Temra cells.

The data were produced by immunoSEQ multiplex PCR, yet TCRdb's version contains in-frame clones alone and is incomplete. The sample lists tens of thousands of clones, less than 85% occurring once. Germline CDR1 is SGHAT and CDR2 is FQDESV (reference sequence). Unmatched junction bases numbered 5, after V lost 5 bases and J lost 5 bases. This CDR3 is built from 16 residues. This clone was detected only a few times. Its specificity is unknown. Sequenced material: peripheral blood, taken from a patient treated with proton-based radiotherapy. This receptor was obtained from a man in his 60s with pancreatic cancer. J is TRBJ2-1 and V is TRBV11-1, with TRBD2 matching over 14 bases. For the CDR3, the DNA is TGTGCCAGCAGCAAAGGACTAGCGGGAGGTAACAATGAGCAGTTCTTC. Its protein product is CASSKGLAGGNNEQFF.